This T cell receptor (beta chain) was observed in a study of PD-L1 blockade in urothelial cancer. At the level of the study: Patients had been given 0 to 3 earlier chemotherapy regimens. At 3 weeks (second dose) and 6 weeks after starting treatment, blood was analyzed. The study, taken as a whole, reports: Clones that were tumor-associated expanded more in the blood of durable-benefit patients at 3 weeks.

Time point reported: pretreatment peripheral blood. Patients presented with locally advanced or metastatic urothelial carcinoma. On this clone itself: The antigen remains undetermined.

The CDR3 spans 15 residues. Germline-derived CDR1 and CDR2 are LNHNV and YYDKDF (reference sequence). Trimming took 4 bases from V and 6 from J; bases not matched to a gene: 6. Assay used: immunoSEQ multiplex PCR; TCRdb lists only in-frame clones, some missing. The data hold roughly 63,000 clones, with 65% to 90% observed a single time. This receptor was identified in a man aged 65-85 years with urothelial cancer. This specimen was PBMCs, taken around atezolizumab (anti-PD-L1) treatment. The rearrangement joins TRBV15 to TRBJ1-4, with 9 nucleotides matching TRBD1. CDR3 nucleotide sequence: TGTGCCACCAGCACCGAGGGGACAGGGTATGAAAAACTGTTTTTT. It specifies CATSTEGTGYEKLFF.